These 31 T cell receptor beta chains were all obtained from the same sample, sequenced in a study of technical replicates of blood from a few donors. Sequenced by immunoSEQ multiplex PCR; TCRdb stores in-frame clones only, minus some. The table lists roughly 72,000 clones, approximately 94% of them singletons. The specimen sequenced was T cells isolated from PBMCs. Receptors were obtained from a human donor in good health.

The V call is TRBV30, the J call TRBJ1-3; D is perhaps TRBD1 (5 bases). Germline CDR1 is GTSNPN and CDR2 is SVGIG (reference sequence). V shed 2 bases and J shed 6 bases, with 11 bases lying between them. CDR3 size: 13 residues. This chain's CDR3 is CAWSWQGKNTIYF. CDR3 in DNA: TGTGCCTGGAGTTGGCAGGGTAAAAACACCATATATTTT.

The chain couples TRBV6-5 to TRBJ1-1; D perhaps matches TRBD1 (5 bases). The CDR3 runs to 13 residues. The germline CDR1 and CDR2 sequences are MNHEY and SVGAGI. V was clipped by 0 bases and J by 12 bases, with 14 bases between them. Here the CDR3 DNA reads TGTGCCAGCAGTTACTCTGAAGGGGTAGCATCTTTCTTT. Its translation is CASSYSEGVASFF.

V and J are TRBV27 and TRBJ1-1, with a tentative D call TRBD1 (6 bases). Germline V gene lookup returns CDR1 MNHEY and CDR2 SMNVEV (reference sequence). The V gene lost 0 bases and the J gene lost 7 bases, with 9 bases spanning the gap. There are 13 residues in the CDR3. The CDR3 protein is CASSLSYRDEAFF. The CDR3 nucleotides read TGTGCCAGCAGTTTATCGTACAGGGATGAAGCTTTCTTT.

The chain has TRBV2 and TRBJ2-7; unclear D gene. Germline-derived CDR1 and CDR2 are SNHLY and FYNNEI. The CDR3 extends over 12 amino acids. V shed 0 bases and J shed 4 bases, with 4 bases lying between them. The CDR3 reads CASSEAPYEQYF. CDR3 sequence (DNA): TGTGCCAGCAGTGAAGCTCCTTACGAGCAGTACTTC.

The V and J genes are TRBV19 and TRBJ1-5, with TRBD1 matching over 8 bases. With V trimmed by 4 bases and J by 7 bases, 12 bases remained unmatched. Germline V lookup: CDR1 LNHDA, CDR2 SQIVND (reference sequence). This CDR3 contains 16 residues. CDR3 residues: CASSTSSGGYGQPQHF. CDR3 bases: TGTGCCAGTAGTACATCCTCAGGGGGCTATGGGCAGCCCCAGCATTTT. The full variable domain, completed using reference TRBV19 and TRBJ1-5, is DGGITQSPKYLFRKEGQNVTLSCEQNLNHDAMYWYRQDPGQGLRLIYYSQIVNDFQKGDIAEGYSVSREKKESFPLTVTSAQKNPTAFYLCASSTSSGGYGQPQHFGDGTRLSIL.

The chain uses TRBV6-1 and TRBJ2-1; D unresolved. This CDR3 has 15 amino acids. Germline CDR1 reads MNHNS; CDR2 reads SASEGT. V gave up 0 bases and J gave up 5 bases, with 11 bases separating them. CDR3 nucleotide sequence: TGTGCCAGCAGTGAAGCTGCGCTCCTGGACAATGAGCAGTTCTTC. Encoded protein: CASSEAALLDNEQFF.

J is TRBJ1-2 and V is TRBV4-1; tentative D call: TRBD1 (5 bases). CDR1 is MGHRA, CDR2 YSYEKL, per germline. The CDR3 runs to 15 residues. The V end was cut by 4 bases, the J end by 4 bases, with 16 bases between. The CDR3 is CASSPEPWDSYGYTF. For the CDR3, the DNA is TGCGCCAGCAGCCCAGAACCTTGGGACTCCTATGGCTACACCTTC.

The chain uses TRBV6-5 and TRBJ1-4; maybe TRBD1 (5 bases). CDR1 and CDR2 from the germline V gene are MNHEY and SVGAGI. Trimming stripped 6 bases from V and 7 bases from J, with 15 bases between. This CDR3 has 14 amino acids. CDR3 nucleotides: TGTGCCAGCAGCGGGGACCGGCGGGGTGAAAAACTGTTTTTT. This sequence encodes CASSGDRRGEKLFF.

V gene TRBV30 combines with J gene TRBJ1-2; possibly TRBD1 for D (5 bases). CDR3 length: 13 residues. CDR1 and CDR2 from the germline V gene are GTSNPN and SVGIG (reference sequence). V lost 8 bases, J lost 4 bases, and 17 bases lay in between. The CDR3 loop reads CASQTVTGYGYTF. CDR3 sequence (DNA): TGTGCCAGCCAGACAGTAACCGGCTATGGCTACACCTTC.

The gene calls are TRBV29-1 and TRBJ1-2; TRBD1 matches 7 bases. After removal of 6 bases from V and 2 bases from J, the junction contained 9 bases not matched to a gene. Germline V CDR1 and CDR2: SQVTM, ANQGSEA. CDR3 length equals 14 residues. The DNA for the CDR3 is TGCAGCGTCAGCGCACAGGGGCGAAACTATGGCTACACCTTC. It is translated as CSVSAQGRNYGYTF. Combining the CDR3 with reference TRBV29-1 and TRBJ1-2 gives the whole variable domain SAVISQKPSRDICQRGTSLTIQCQVDSQVTMMFWYRQQPGQSLTLIATANQGSEATYESGFVIDKFPISRPNLTFSTLTVSNMSPEDSSIYLCSVSAQGRNYGYTFGSGTRLTVV.

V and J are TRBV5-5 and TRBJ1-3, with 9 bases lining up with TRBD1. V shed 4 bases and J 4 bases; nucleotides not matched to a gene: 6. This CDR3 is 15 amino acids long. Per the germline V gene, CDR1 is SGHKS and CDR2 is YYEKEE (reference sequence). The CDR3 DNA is TGTGCCAGCAGCCCCGGGACAGGGTCCGGAAACACCATATATTTT. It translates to CASSPGTGSGNTIYF.

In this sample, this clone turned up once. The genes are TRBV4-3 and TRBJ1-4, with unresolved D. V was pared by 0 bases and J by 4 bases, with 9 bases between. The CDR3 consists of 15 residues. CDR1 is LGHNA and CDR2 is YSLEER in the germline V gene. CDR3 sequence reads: CASSQDRRHNEKLFF. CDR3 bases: TGCGCCAGCAGCCAAGATAGGCGGCATAATGAAAAACTGTTTTTT.

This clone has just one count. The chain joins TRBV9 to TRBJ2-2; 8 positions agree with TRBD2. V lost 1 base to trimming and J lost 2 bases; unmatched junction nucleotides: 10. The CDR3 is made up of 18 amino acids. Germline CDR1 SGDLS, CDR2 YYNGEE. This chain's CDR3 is CASSVISLAGGNTGELFF. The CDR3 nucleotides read TGTGCCAGCAGCGTAATATCCTTGGCGGGAGGAAACACCGGGGAGCTGTTTTTT.

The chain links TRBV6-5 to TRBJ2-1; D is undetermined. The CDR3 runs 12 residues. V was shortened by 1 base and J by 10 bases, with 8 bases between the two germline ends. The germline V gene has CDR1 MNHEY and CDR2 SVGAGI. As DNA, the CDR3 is TGTGCCAGCAGTTACTGGTCCGGGGAGCAGTTCTTC. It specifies CASSYWSGEQFF.

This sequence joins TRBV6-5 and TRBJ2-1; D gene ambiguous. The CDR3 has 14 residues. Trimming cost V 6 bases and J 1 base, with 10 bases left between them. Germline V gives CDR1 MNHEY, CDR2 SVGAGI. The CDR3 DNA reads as TGTGCCAGCAGCCTCAGAAGATCCTACAATGAGCAGTTCTTC. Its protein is CASSLRRSYNEQFF.

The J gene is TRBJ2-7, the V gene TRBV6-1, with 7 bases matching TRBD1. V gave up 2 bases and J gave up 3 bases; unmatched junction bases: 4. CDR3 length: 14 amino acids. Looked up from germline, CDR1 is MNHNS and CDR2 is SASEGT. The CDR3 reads CASSEQGEYYEQYF. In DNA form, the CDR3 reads TGTGCCAGCAGTGAACAGGGGGAGTACTACGAGCAGTACTTC.

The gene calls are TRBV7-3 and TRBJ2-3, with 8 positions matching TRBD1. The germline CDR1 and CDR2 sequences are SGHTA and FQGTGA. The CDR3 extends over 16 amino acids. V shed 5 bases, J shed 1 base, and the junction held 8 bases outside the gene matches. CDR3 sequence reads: CASSVRPGQGTDTQYF. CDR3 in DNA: TGTGCCAGCAGCGTTCGTCCGGGACAGGGCACAGATACGCAGTATTTT.

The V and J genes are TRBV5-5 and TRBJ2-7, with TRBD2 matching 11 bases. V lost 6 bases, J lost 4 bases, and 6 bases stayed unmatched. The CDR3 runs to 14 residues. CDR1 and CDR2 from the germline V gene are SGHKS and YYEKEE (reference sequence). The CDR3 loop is CASILSGRAYEQYF. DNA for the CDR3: TGTGCCAGCATACTTAGCGGGAGGGCTTACGAGCAGTACTTC.

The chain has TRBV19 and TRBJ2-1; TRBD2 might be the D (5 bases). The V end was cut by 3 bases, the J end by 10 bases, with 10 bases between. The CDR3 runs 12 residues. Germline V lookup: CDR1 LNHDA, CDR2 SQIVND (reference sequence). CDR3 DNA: TGTGCCAGTAGTATGCTAGCTGGGGAGCAGTTCTTC. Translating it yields CASSMLAGEQFF.

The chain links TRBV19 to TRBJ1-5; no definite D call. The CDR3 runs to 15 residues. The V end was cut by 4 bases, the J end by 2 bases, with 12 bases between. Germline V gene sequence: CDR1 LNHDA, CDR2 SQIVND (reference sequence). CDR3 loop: CASSREGIGNQPQHF. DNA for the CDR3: TGTGCCAGTAGTAGGGAGGGAATCGGCAATCAGCCCCAGCATTTT.

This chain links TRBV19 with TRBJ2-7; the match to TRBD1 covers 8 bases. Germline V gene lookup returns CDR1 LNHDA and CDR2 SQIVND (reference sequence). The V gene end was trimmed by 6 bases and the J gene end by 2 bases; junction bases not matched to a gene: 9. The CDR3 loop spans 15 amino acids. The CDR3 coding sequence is TGTGCCAGTAGCCCAGGACAGGGTCGAACCTACGAGCAGTACTTC. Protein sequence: CASSPGQGRTYEQYF.

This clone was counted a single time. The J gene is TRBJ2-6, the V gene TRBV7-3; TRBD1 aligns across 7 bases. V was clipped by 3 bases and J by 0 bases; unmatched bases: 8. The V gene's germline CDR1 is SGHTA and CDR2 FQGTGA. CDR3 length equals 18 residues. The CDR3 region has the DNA TGTGCCAGCAGCTTCCGAGGGACAGACTACTCTGGGGCCAACGTCCTGACTTTC. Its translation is CASSFRGTDYSGANVLTF.

The CDR3 loop is CASSQGTGGENEQYF. In nucleotides, the CDR3 is TGTGCCAGCAGCCAAGGGACAGGGGGCGAAAACGAGCAGTACTTC. The chain couples TRBV5-8 to TRBJ2-7; TRBD1 matches at 12 bases. This CDR3 contains 15 residues. The germline CDR1 and CDR2 sequences are SGHTS and YDEGEE. J lost 5 bases, V lost 4 bases, and 7 bases had no gene match. The complete variable domain, with remaining parts taken from reference TRBV5-8 and TRBJ2-7, reads EAGVTQSPTHLIKTRGQQATLRCSPISGHTSVYWYQQALGLGLQFLLWYDEGEERNRGNFPPRFSGRQFPNYSSELNVNALELEDSALYLCASSQGTGGENEQYFGPGTRLTVT.

CDR3 protein: CASSLDIYEQYF. The CDR3 DNA reads as TGTGCCAGCAGCTTGGACATCTACGAGCAGTACTTC. J is TRBJ2-7 and V is TRBV5-6; D remains ambiguous. There are 12 residues in the CDR3. Trimming removed 0 bases at V and 3 bases at J, with 4 bases between. Germline CDR1 is SGHDT and CDR2 is YYEEEE.

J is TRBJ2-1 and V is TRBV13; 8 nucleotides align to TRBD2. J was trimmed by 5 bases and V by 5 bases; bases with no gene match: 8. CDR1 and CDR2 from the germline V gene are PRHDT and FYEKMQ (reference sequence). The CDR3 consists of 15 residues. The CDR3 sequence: CASSPPREADNEQFF. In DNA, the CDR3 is TGTGCCAGCAGCCCGCCGCGGGAGGCGGACAATGAGCAGTTCTTC.

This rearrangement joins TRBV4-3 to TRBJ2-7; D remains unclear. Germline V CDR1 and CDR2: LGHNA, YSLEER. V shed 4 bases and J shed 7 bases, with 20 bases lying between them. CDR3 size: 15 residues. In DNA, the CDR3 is TGCGCCAGCAGCCGGTGGTTCGTGAAAGAGAGGGAGCAGTACTTC. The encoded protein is CASSRWFVKEREQYF.

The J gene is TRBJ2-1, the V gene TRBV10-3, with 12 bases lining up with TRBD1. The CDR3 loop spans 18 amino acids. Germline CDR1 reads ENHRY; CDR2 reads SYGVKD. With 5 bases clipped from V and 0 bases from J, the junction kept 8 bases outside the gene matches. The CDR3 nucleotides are TGTGCCATCAGTCCGGGACAGGGGGCCTCGAGCTCCTACAATGAGCAGTTCTTC. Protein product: CAISPGQGASSSYNEQFF.

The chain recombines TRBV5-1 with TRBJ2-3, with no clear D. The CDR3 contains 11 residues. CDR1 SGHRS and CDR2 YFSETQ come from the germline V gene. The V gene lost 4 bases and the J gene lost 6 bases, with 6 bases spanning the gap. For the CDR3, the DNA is TGCGCCAGCAGCCGGGTGGATACGCAGTATTTT. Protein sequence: CASSRVDTQYF. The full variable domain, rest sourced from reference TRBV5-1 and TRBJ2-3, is KAGVTQTPRYLIKTRGQQVTLSCSPISGHRSVSWYQQTPGQGLQFLFEYFSETQRNKGNFPGRFSGRQFSNSRSEMNVSTLELGDSALYLCASSRVDTQYFGPGTRLTVL.

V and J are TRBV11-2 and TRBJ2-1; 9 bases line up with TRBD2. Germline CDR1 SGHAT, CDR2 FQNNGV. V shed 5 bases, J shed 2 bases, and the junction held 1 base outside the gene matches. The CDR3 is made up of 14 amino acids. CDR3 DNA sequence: TGTGCCAGCAGCCGGACTAGCGCCTACAATGAGCAGTTCTTC. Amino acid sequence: CASSRTSAYNEQFF.

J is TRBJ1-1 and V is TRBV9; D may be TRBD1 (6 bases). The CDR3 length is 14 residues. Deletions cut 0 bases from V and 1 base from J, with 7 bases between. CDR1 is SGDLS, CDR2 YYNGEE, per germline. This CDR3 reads CASSVGDKNTEAFF. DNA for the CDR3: TGTGCCAGCAGCGTAGGGGACAAGAACACTGAAGCTTTCTTT.

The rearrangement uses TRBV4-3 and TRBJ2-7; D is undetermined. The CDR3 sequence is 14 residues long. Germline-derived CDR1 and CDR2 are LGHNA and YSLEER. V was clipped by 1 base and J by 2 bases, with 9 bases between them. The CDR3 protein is CASSQVPATYEQYF. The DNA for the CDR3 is TGCGCCAGCAGCCAAGTTCCCGCGACCTACGAGCAGTACTTC.